This T cell receptor beta chain was captured by sequencing in a study of T-cell memory formation after mild COVID-19. Germline CDR1 SGHRS, CDR2 YFSETQ. Trimming cost V 0 bases and J 6 bases, with 13 bases left between them. The CDR3 runs to 14 residues. Many counts were recorded for this clonotype. TCRdb re-called the 5' RACE reads with MiXCR, one entry per CDR3 protein. This sample has around 200,000 distinct CDR3 sequences, with 9.5% to 10% found just once. This sequence originates from a man younger than 35 who had mild COVID-19 (a few samples of this study predate the infection). Cell type and time point are not known. J is TRBJ2-7 and V is TRBV5-1; tentative D call: TRBD1 (6 bases). The specimen sequenced was PBMCs or a T cell subset sorted from them (not recorded which). The CDR3 sequence: CASSLEGRGGEQYF. The DNA for the CDR3 is TGCGCCAGCAGCTTGGAGGGCAGGGGTGGCGAGCAGTACTTC.